Listed here is a single TCR beta chain. TCRdb keeps only in-frame clones here, not all; method: immunoSEQ multiplex PCR. The table lists about 56,000 clones, 90% to 95% of them singletons. This sample is part of a study of technical replicates of blood from a few donors. The source material was PBMCs. This sequence originates from a human donor in good health. Some clones in this sample may be carry-over from other donors' samples.

The CDR3 DNA is TGTGCCAGCAGCTCATGGACAGGCCAGCGCAATCAGCCCCAGCATTTT. Translated: CASSSWTGQRNQPQHF. The V and J genes are TRBV7-9 and TRBJ1-5; 7 positions match TRBD1. The ends lost 4 bases at V and 2 bases at J; junction bases unmatched: 8. CDR1 and CDR2 (germline): SEHNR, FQNEAQ (reference sequence). The CDR3 covers 16 residues.